One sample yielded the 18 T cell receptor beta chains listed below, sequenced in a study of blood T cell repertoires in COVID-19. The data were produced by immunoSEQ multiplex PCR, yet TCRdb's version contains in-frame clones alone and is incomplete. The sample holds tens of thousands of clones, about 70% seen once. Sequenced sample: peripheral blood. The source of these receptors is a man older than 75 with acute or convalescent COVID-19.

The J gene is TRBJ2-7, the V gene TRBV6-5; 14 bases are shared with TRBD2. The length of the CDR3 is 15 residues. V dropped 6 bases and J dropped 5; count of bases not matched to a gene: 6. Germline values: CDR1 MNHEY, CDR2 SVGAGI. CDR3 bases: TGTGCCAGCAGCGGACTAGCGGGAGGTTCCGACGAGCAGTACTTC. It translates to CASSGLAGGSDEQYF.

V usage is TRBV9 and J usage is TRBJ2-2; 7 bases map to TRBD2. V trimming: 3 bases; J trimming: 0 bases; junction bases outside the gene matches: 8. This CDR3 has 17 residues. Germline V lookup: CDR1 SGDLS, CDR2 YYNGEE. The CDR3 nucleotides are TGTGCCAGCAGCGCCCCCCAGGCGGGGGCGAACACCGGGGAGCTGTTTTTT. This gives the protein CASSAPQAGANTGELFF.

The V and J genes are TRBV3-1 (or the pseudogene TRBV3-2) and TRBJ2-5; TRBD1 agrees at 7 bases. The CDR3 is 14 amino acids. V trimming: 2 bases; J trimming: 5 bases; junction bases outside the gene matches: 5. CDR1 is LGHDT, CDR2 YNNKEL, per germline (reference sequence). DNA for the CDR3: TGTGCCAGCAGCCAAAGACAGGGAAGGGAGACCCAGTACTTC. Translation: CASSQRQGRETQYF.

The CDR3 protein is CASSLANIYGYTF. CDR3 sequence (DNA): TGTGCCAGCAGCTTAGCAAACATCTATGGCTACACCTTC. The chain is built from TRBV7-9 and TRBJ1-2; no clear D gene. Trimming took 0 bases from V and 4 from J, leaving 6 bases between them. Germline lookup yields CDR1 SEHNR and CDR2 FQNEAQ (reference sequence). The CDR3 is 13 amino acids.

V usage is TRBV5-1 and J usage is TRBJ2-7; D may be TRBD2 (5 bases). Germline values: CDR1 SGHRS, CDR2 YFSETQ. Trimming cost V 4 bases and J 3 bases, with 17 bases left between them. The CDR3 loop spans 15 amino acids. The chain's CDR3 is CASSLGRGYSYEQYF. DNA of the CDR3: TGCGCCAGCAGCCTGGGCCGGGGATATAGCTACGAGCAGTACTTC.

V gene TRBV7-9 combines with J gene TRBJ2-7, with 7 bases that match TRBD1. Germline CDR1 SEHNR, CDR2 FQNEAQ (reference sequence). The CDR3 is 13 amino acids. With 5 bases clipped from V and 4 bases from J, the junction kept 5 bases outside the gene matches. The CDR3 DNA is TGTGCCAGCAGCATCCAACAGGGGTACGAGCAGTACTTC. Protein product: CASSIQQGYEQYF.

The V gene is TRBV27, the J gene TRBJ2-1; a possible D gene is TRBD1 (7 bases). Trimming left V 5 bases short and J 10 bases short, with 21 bases between. Per the germline V gene, CDR1 is MNHEY and CDR2 is SMNVEV (reference sequence). The CDR3 is 15 residues long. The CDR3 DNA follows: TGTGCCAGCAGTCTTATGGAGGGGGCGAGGGAAGAGCAGTTCTTC. The encoded protein is CASSLMEGAREEQFF.

This clone was seen a handful of times. This chain joins TRBV7-2 and TRBJ2-5, with 10 bases lining up with TRBD1. The CDR3 loop spans 13 amino acids. V dropped 5 bases and J dropped 4; count of bases not matched to a gene: 1. Germline assignment: CDR1 SGHTA and CDR2 FQGNSA. CDR3 sequence (DNA): TGTGCCAGCAGCCGGGACAGGGGAGAGACCCAGTACTTC. It codes for CASSRDRGETQYF.

This chain uses TRBV6-1 with TRBJ2-7; TRBD1 matches 8 bases. V lost 2 bases, J lost 0 bases, and 3 bases stayed unmatched. From germline, CDR1 is MNHNS and CDR2 SASEGT. This CDR3 has 15 amino acids. Here the CDR3 DNA reads TGTGCCAGCAGTGAACCCGGGACAGGCTCCTACGAGCAGTACTTC. Translated, it gives CASSEPGTGSYEQYF.

This clone occurred a few times. The CDR3 loop reads CAASQGIGNQPQHF. DNA for the CDR3: TGTGCCGCCTCTCAGGGTATCGGCAATCAGCCCCAGCATTTT. This rearrangement joins TRBV10-3 to TRBJ1-5; D may be TRBD1 (5 bases). This CDR3 is 14 amino acids long. The V end was cut by 11 bases, the J end by 2 bases, with 16 bases between. Germline values: CDR1 ENHRY, CDR2 SYGVKD.

With respect to this clone: This specimen includes other DNA sequences encoding the same CDR3. The rearrangement uses TRBV5-1 and TRBJ2-7; possibly TRBD1 for D (6 bases). Germline lookup yields CDR1 SGHRS and CDR2 YFSETQ. The germline V and J ends were trimmed by 1 base and 2 bases, with 10 bases remaining between them. The CDR3 spans 14 residues. CDR3 region: CASSLSGGPYEQYF. The CDR3, as DNA: TGCGCCAGCAGCTTGTCTGGGGGCCCCTACGAGCAGTACTTC.

The DNA of the CDR3 is TGCAGCGTCCTGGACAGAAGTGCTAACTATGGCTACACCTTC. This gives the protein CSVLDRSANYGYTF. The rearrangement joins TRBV29-1 to TRBJ1-2, with D maybe TRBD1 (6 bases). V lost 6 bases and J lost 0, with 14 bases in between. Germline-derived CDR1 and CDR2 are SQVTM and ANQGSEA. The CDR3 has 14 residues.

The chain employs TRBV18 and TRBJ1-6; 9 bases line up with TRBD1. The CDR3 totals 14 residues. J gave up 9 bases and V 4 bases, and 4 bases lay outside the gene matches. Germline V CDR1 and CDR2: KGHSH, LQKENI. The CDR3 DNA reads as TGTGCCAGCTCACTTACAGGGGGCATTTCACCCCTCCACTTT. Residues: CASSLTGGISPLHF. The full variable domain, completed using reference TRBV18 and TRBJ1-6, is NAGVMQNPRHLVRRRGQEARLRCSPMKGHSHVYWYRQLPEEGLKFMVYLQKENIIDESGMPKERFSAEFPKEGPSILRIQQVVRGDSAAYFCASSLTGGISPLHFGNGTRLTVT.

The rearrangement joins TRBV7-2 to TRBJ2-7; D not resolved. Germline CDR1 SGHTA, CDR2 FQGNSA. Deletions cut 1 base from V and 6 bases from J, with 7 bases between. CDR3 length equals 12 residues. The chain's CDR3 is CASSLVAGEQYF. The CDR3 DNA follows: TGTGCCAGCAGCTTAGTTGCAGGCGAGCAGTACTTC.

V usage is TRBV18 and J usage is TRBJ1-1, with TRBD1 identical over 9 bases. V lost 3 bases, J lost 5 bases, and 7 bases stayed unmatched. Per germline, CDR1 KGHSH and CDR2 LQKENI. The CDR3 sequence is 15 residues long. CDR3 sequence reads: CASSPRTGVGTEAFF. DNA for the CDR3: TGTGCCAGCTCACCGAGGACAGGGGTAGGGACTGAAGCTTTCTTT.

The chain uses TRBV6-5 and TRBJ1-1; possibly TRBD1 for D (5 bases). Germline V gene sequence: CDR1 MNHEY, CDR2 SVGAGI. The CDR3 spans 14 residues. The V gene lost 5 bases and the J gene lost 6 bases, with 16 bases spanning the gap. The CDR3 sequence: CASSRNGGVPEAFF. The CDR3 DNA reads as TGTGCCAGCAGTCGCAACGGGGGGGTTCCTGAAGCTTTCTTT.

V usage is TRBV7-8 and J usage is TRBJ2-7; the match to TRBD2 covers 7 bases. Germline V CDR1 and CDR2: SGHVS, FQNEAQ. The CDR3 has 16 residues. V shed 1 base, J shed 3 bases, and the junction held 9 bases outside the gene matches. DNA for the CDR3: TGTGCCAGCAGCTTAGGGTATATGGGGGGGGACTACGAGCAGTACTTC. The encoded protein is CASSLGYMGGDYEQYF.

The chain joins TRBV9 to TRBJ2-1; 9 bases map to TRBD2. From germline, CDR1 is SGDLS and CDR2 YYNGEE. CDR3 length equals 15 residues. With 4 bases clipped from V and 2 bases from J, the junction kept 4 bases outside the gene matches. CDR3 nucleotides: TGTGCCAGCAGCCCCGGACTAGCGCCCTACAATGAGCAGTTCTTC. Encoded protein: CASSPGLAPYNEQFF.